The 24 T cell receptor beta chains below were found in one sample sequenced in a study of blood T cell repertoires in COVID-19. Profiling relied on immunoSEQ multiplex PCR, and the TCRdb table lists in-frame clones only, not all of them. The sample contains about 64,000 clones, about nine tenths of which appear only once. Material: peripheral blood. These receptors were collected from a woman aged 60-70 years with COVID-19, enrolled during active disease.

The V call is TRBV9, the J call TRBJ2-5, with D possibly TRBD2 on 6 matching bases. CDR3 length: 15 amino acids. Trimming removed 3 bases at V and 5 bases at J, with 17 bases between. Germline lookup yields CDR1 SGDLS and CDR2 YYNGEE. The CDR3 protein is CASSARGGDGETQYF. The CDR3 DNA follows: TGTGCCAGCAGCGCCCGGGGCGGGGACGGGGAGACCCAGTACTTC.

The V call is TRBV19, the J call TRBJ1-1; 7 positions match TRBD1. Trimming removed 8 bases from V and 3 bases from J; junction bases left unmatched: 3. CDR1 and CDR2 from the germline V gene are LNHDA and SQIVND (reference sequence). The CDR3 has 12 amino acids. This CDR3 is CASSGGYTEAFF. The CDR3 DNA follows: TGTGCCAGTTCAGGGGGGTACACTGAAGCTTTCTTT.

The chain has TRBV7-9 and TRBJ2-2; D gene uncertain. V lost 4 bases to trimming and J lost 1 base, with 16 bases between them. Germline CDR1 reads SEHNR; CDR2 reads FQNEAQ (reference sequence). CDR3 size: 17 residues. CDR3 sequence (DNA): TGTGCCAGCAGCTCGGCTACAACGCAGCGGAACACCGGGGAGCTGTTTTTT. As protein: CASSSATTQRNTGELFF.

This clone was detected a few times. The V and J genes are TRBV5-1 and TRBJ2-7; D is ambiguous. The CDR3 has 14 amino acids. Deletions cut 4 bases from V and 2 bases from J, with 13 bases between. Germline lookup yields CDR1 SGHRS and CDR2 YFSETQ. CDR3 loop: CASSLVPGPYEQYF. The CDR3 region has the DNA TGCGCCAGCAGCCTCGTTCCCGGTCCCTACGAGCAGTACTTC. Using reference TRBV5-1 and TRBJ2-7 for the parts outside the CDR3, the full variable domain is KAGVTQTPRYLIKTRGQQVTLSCSPISGHRSVSWYQQTPGQGLQFLFEYFSETQRNKGNFPGRFSGRQFSNSRSEMNVSTLELGDSALYLCASSLVPGPYEQYFGPGTRLTVT.

This clone has just a few counts. The chain is built from TRBV5-1 and TRBJ1-1; 8 positions agree with TRBD1. Looked up from germline, CDR1 is SGHRS and CDR2 is YFSETQ. The CDR3 covers 16 residues. V lost 5 bases, J lost 3 bases, and 12 bases stayed unmatched. The CDR3, as DNA: TGCGCCAGCAGACGGACAGGGTTCGGTCGGGACACTGAAGCTTTCTTT. It encodes CASRRTGFGRDTEAFF. The variable domain in full, with the rest retrieved from reference TRBV5-1 and TRBJ1-1, is KAGVTQTPRYLIKTRGQQVTLSCSPISGHRSVSWYQQTPGQGLQFLFEYFSETQRNKGNFPGRFSGRQFSNSRSEMNVSTLELGDSALYLCASRRTGFGRDTEAFFGQGTRLTVV.

V is TRBV14 and J is TRBJ2-7, with D possibly matching TRBD2 (5 bases). This CDR3 contains 18 residues. V was cut by 0 bases and J by 5 bases, with 23 bases left in between. Germline V CDR1 and CDR2: SGHDN, FVKESK. CDR3 bases: TGTGCCAGCAGCCAAGATCATCCAACTAGGTTTGGGAGCCACGAGCAGTACTTC. Residues: CASSQDHPTRFGSHEQYF.

The V and J genes are TRBV6-5 and TRBJ1-1; no reliable D call. CDR1 is MNHEY and CDR2 is SVGAGI in the germline V gene. There are 14 residues in the CDR3. Deletions cut 0 bases from V and 1 base from J, with 6 bases between. The CDR3 reads CASSYSMANTEAFF. CDR3 nucleotides: TGTGCCAGCAGTTACTCGATGGCGAACACTGAAGCTTTCTTT.

J is TRBJ1-1 and V is TRBV7-6, with a weak D call TRBD1 (5 bases). Trimming took off 5 bases at V and 6 bases at J, with 10 bases between the two ends. This CDR3 is 12 amino acids long. Looked up from germline, CDR1 is SGHVS and CDR2 is FNYEAQ. The CDR3: CASSPAGPEAFF. The DNA for the CDR3 is TGTGCCAGCAGCCCCGCGGGGCCTGAAGCTTTCTTT.

This clone came up once. The chain couples TRBV5-4 to TRBJ2-3, with 7 bases aligning to TRBD1. V shed 4 bases and J 3 bases; nucleotides not matched to a gene: 5. Germline loops: CDR1 SGHNT, CDR2 YYREEE (reference sequence). The CDR3 is made up of 14 amino acids. The CDR3 sequence is CASSEGQYTDTQYF. The CDR3 bases are TGTGCCAGCAGCGAGGGACAGTATACAGATACGCAGTATTTT.

V is TRBV20-1 and J is TRBJ1-1, with D tentatively TRBD1 (6 bases). The germline V and J ends were trimmed by 3 bases and 10 bases, with 12 bases remaining between them. This CDR3 is built from 11 residues. Germline CDR1 reads DFQATT; CDR2 reads SNEGSKA (reference sequence). CDR3: CSASGQRGAFF. The CDR3 DNA reads as TGCAGTGCTAGCGGACAGCGAGGAGCTTTCTTT.

CDR3 in amino acids: CASSSQTGNRDQPQHF. As DNA, the CDR3 is TGTGCCAGCAGCTCGCAGACAGGGAATAGGGATCAGCCCCAGCATTTT. This chain joins TRBV7-2 and TRBJ1-5; 7 bases agree with TRBD1. The CDR3 consists of 16 residues. Germline lookup yields CDR1 SGHTA and CDR2 FQGNSA. After removal of 4 bases from V and 5 bases from J, the junction contained 11 bases not matched to a gene. Combining the CDR3 with reference TRBV7-2 and TRBJ1-5 gives the whole variable domain GAGVSQSPSNKVTEKGKDVELRCDPISGHTALYWYRQSLGQGLEFLIYFQGNSAPDKSGLPSDRFSAERTGGSVSTLTIQRTQQEDSAVYLCASSSQTGNRDQPQHFGDGTRLSIL.

V is TRBV5-4 and J is TRBJ1-6; TRBD1 is a possible D gene (5 bases). Trimming stripped 4 bases from V and 10 bases from J, with 18 bases between. CDR1 and CDR2 from the germline V gene are SGHNT and YYREEE (reference sequence). CDR3 length equals 15 residues. The CDR3 spells CASSPGGRVESPLHF. As DNA, the CDR3 is TGTGCCAGCAGCCCGGGTGGCAGGGTAGAATCACCCCTCCACTTT.

The gene calls are TRBV27 and TRBJ2-1; weak D call: TRBD2 (6 bases). The CDR3 length is 13 residues. V gave up 8 bases and J gave up 1 base, with 9 bases separating them. From germline, CDR1 is MNHEY and CDR2 SMNVEV (reference sequence). CDR3 sequence reads: CASRGMSYNEQFF. The DNA of the CDR3 is TGTGCCAGCCGGGGGATGTCCTACAATGAGCAGTTCTTC.

The chain combines TRBV30 with TRBJ2-1, with D possibly being TRBD1 (6 bases). The CDR3 covers 13 residues. Germline assignment: CDR1 GTSNPN and CDR2 SVGIG (reference sequence). Trimming took 8 bases from V and 3 from J, leaving 14 bases between them. CDR3 residues: CAIAGTHYNEQFF. In nucleotides, the CDR3 is TGTGCCATTGCCGGGACACACTACAATGAGCAGTTCTTC.

The genes are TRBV12-3 or TRBV12-4 and TRBJ1-1; D perhaps matches TRBD1 (5 bases). The CDR3 consists of 13 residues. Trimming removed 3 bases from V and 7 bases from J, with 12 bases in between. The CDR3 DNA sequence: TGTGCCAGCAGTTTCAGGGATACCAATGAAGCTTTCTTT. This encodes CASSFRDTNEAFF.

The chain employs TRBV9 and TRBJ2-3; no clear D. Germline V gives CDR1 SGDLS, CDR2 YYNGEE. The CDR3 is 15 residues long. V was pared by 3 bases and J by 5 bases, with 16 bases between. The CDR3 spells CASSAQHGQGDTQYF. Written as DNA, the CDR3 is TGTGCCAGCAGCGCCCAGCATGGGCAAGGAGATACGCAGTATTTT.

The chain links TRBV23-1 to TRBJ2-7, with D perhaps matching TRBD1 (5 bases). TRBV23-1 is recorded as an ORF, its role being uncertain. The CDR3 has 16 residues. Trimming took 1 base from V and 7 from J, leaving 20 bases between them. The CDR3 coding sequence is TGCGCCAGCAGTCAATGGGGCAACTCCCCTGTTCAAGAGCAGTACTTC. Translated, it gives CASSQWGNSPVQEQYF.

The rearrangement uses TRBV19 and TRBJ1-2; tentative D call: TRBD1 (6 bases). Trimming took 0 bases from V and 2 from J, leaving 13 bases between them. This CDR3 comprises 16 residues. CDR1 is LNHDA and CDR2 is SQIVND in the germline V gene (reference sequence). CDR3 nucleotide sequence: TGTGCCAGTAGTATAGACTGGACAGCCTCAAACTATGGCTACACCTTC. It is translated as CASSIDWTASNYGYTF.

The rearrangement links TRBV6-6 to TRBJ2-1; 11 bases fit TRBD2. J lost 4 bases, V lost 6 bases, and 5 bases had no gene match. Germline lookup yields CDR1 MNHNY and CDR2 SVGAGI (reference sequence). The CDR3 covers 15 residues. CDR3 bases: TGTGCCAGCAGCCGGCTAGCGGGAGGTTACAATGAGCAGTTCTTC. Translating gives CASSRLAGGYNEQFF.

The chain carries TRBV6-5 and TRBJ1-2, with 7 bases lining up with TRBD1. The ends lost 2 bases at V and 7 bases at J; junction bases unmatched: 10. Per germline, CDR1 MNHEY and CDR2 SVGAGI. The CDR3 spans 15 residues. The CDR3 loop is CASSYGLRGRGGYTF. CDR3 sequence (DNA): TGTGCCAGCAGTTACGGCTTAAGGGGGCGCGGTGGCTACACCTTC.

The genes are TRBV28 and TRBJ2-3; D not resolved. There are 12 residues in the CDR3. Germline V CDR1 and CDR2: MDHEN, SYDVKM. Deletions cut 3 bases from V and 6 bases from J, with 7 bases between. As DNA, the CDR3 is TGTGCCAGCAGTTTTCGGGTTGATACGCAGTATTTT. This sequence encodes CASSFRVDTQYF.

The rearrangement joins TRBV6-5 to TRBJ2-3; the D gene is possibly TRBD1 (5 bases). The V gene lost 0 bases and the J gene lost 6 bases, with 16 bases spanning the gap. CDR3 length: 16 residues. Per germline, CDR1 MNHEY and CDR2 SVGAGI. Here the CDR3 reads CASSYSFSPGSDTQYF. The CDR3 DNA reads as TGTGCCAGCAGTTACTCGTTCTCCCCAGGGTCGGATACGCAGTATTTT.

This clone was seen just once. The chain joins TRBV29-1 to TRBJ2-1; possibly TRBD1 for D (6 bases). CDR1 and CDR2 (germline): SQVTM, ANQGSEA. The CDR3 loop spans 18 amino acids. Trimming shortened V by 7 bases and J by 1 base, and 26 bases separated the two germline ends. This CDR3 is CSGKRDTSRRLSYNEQFF. In DNA form, the CDR3 reads TGCAGCGGTAAACGGGACACATCGCGACGTTTATCCTACAATGAGCAGTTCTTC.

The chain has TRBV18 and TRBJ2-1; 12 bases are a match to TRBD2. V lost 1 base, J lost 5 bases, and 6 bases stayed unmatched. Germline assignment: CDR1 KGHSH and CDR2 LQKENI. The CDR3 covers 17 residues. CDR3 in DNA: TGTGCCAGCTCACCACGACTAGCGGGAGTGGGGGACAATGAGCAGTTCTTC. Amino acid sequence: CASSPRLAGVGDNEQFF.